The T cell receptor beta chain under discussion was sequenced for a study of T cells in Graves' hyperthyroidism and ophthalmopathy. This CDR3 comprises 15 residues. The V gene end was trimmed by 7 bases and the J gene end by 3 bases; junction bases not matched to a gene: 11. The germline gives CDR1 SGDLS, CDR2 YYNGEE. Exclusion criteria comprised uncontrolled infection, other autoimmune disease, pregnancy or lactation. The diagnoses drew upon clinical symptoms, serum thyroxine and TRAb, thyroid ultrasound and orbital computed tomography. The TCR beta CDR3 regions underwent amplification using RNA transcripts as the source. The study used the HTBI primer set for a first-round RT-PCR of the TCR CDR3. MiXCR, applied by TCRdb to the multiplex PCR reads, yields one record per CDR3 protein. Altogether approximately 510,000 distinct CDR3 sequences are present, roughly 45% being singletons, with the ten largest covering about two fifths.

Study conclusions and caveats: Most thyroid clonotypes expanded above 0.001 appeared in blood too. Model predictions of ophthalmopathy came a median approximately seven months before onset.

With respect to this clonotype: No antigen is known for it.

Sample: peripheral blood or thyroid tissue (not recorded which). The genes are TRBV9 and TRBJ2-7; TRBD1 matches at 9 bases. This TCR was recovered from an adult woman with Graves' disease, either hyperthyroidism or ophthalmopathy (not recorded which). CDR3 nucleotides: TGTGCCAGCGGCCCCTCCTCGACAGGGGGCTACGAGCAGTACTTC. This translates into CASGPSSTGGYEQYF.